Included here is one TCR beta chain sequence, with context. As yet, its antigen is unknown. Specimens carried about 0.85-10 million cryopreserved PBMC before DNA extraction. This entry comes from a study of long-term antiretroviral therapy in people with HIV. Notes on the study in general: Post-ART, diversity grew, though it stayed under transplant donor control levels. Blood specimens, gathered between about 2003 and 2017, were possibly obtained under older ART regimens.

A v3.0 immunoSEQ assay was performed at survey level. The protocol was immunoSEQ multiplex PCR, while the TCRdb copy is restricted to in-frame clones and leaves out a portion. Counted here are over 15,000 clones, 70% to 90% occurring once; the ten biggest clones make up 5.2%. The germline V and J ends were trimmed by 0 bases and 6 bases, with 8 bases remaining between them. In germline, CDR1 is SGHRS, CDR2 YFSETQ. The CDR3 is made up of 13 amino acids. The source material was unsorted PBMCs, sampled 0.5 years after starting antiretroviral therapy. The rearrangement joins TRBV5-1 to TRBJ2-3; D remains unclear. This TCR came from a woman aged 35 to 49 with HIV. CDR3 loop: CASSLERPDTQYF. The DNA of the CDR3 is TGCGCCAGCAGCTTGGAGCGACCCGATACGCAGTATTTT.